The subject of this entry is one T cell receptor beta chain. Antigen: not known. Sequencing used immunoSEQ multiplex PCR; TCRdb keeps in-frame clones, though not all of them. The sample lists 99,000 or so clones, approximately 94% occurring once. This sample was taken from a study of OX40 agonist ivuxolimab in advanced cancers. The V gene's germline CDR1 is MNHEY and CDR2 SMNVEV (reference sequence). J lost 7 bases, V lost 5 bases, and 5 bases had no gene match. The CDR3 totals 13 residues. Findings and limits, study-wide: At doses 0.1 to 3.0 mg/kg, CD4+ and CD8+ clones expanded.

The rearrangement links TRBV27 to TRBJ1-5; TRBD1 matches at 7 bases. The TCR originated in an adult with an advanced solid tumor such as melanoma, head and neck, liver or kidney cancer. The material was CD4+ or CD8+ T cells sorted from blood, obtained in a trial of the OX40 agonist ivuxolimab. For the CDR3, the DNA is TGTGCCAGCAGTCGGCAGGGGGGGCAGCCCCAGCATTTT. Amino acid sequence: CASSRQGGQPQHF.